This T cell receptor (beta chain) was identified during a study of CD8 T cells in ankylosing spondylitis. Points from the study as a whole: There was reportedly significant enrichment of clones that were disease-linked in matched ankylosing spondylitis synovial fluid. A TCR beta motif made of roughly eight highly homologous variants seemed typical of ankylosing spondylitis blood.

To note about this clonotype: Its specificity is not known.

Molecular-barcoded quantitative 5'-RACE produced these TCR beta libraries. TCRdb passed the 5' RACE reads through MiXCR, listing each CDR3 protein once. The repertoire holds hundreds of thousands of distinct CDR3 sequences, with over 9.5% as singletons. Sequencing was carried out using blood, either unsorted or a sorted T cell fraction (not recorded which). The TCR comes from a male donor with ankylosing spondylitis.

The CDR3 sequence: CSARLLAGINEQFF. The DNA of the CDR3 is TGCAGTGCTAGGTTACTAGCGGGAATCAATGAGCAGTTCTTC. The rearrangement links TRBV20-1 to TRBJ2-1; 10 nucleotides agree with TRBD2. Trimming cost V 3 bases and J 6 bases; bases outside gene matches: 5. Germline assignment: CDR1 DFQATT and CDR2 SNEGSKA (reference sequence). The CDR3 runs to 14 residues.